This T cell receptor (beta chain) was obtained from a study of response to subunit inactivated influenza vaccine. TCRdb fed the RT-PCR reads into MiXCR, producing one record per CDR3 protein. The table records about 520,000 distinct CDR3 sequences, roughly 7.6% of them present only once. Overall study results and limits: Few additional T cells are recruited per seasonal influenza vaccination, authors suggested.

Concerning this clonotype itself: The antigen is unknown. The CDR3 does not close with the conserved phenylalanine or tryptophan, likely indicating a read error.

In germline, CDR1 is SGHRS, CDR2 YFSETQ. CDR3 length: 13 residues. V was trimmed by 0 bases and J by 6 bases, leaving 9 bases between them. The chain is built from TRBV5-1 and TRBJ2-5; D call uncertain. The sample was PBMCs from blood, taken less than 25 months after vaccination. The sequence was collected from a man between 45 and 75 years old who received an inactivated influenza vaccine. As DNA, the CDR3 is TGCGCCAGCAGCTTGGAAGGCAGTAAGACCCAGTACTCC. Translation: CASSLEGSKTQYS.